These T cell receptor beta chains were read from a single sample in a study of response to subunit inactivated influenza vaccine. TCRdb ran MiXCR on the RT-PCR reads and lists one entry per CDR3 protein. The table lists approximately 490,000 distinct CDR3 sequences, approximately 7.2% of them singletons. This specimen was PBMCs from blood, taken roughly 24 months after vaccination. All receptors come from a man between 50 and 75 years old who received an inactivated influenza vaccine. The CDR3 runs from the conserved cysteine through the conserved F or W. The order of the fields is V gene, clone size, D gene, J gene, CDR3 DNA, CDR3 protein. A D gene is named only where the DNA matches it firmly. Clone size is stated in some rows and not others, as once, few, many or a class when expanded.

>TRBV29-1|.|.|TRBJ2-6
TGCAGCGTTGAAGATAAGGGTCGGGGACGGAGCTCTGGGGCCAACGTCCTGACTTTC
CSVEDKGRGRSSGANVLTF
>TRBV12-3/TRBV12-4|many|.|TRBJ1-4
TGTGCCAGCAGTTTGGGCGAAAAAAAACTGTTTTTT
CASSLGEKKLFF
>TRBV28|.|.|TRBJ2-7
TGTGCCAGCAGGTACAGGGAAGATGCGTACTACGAGCAGTACTTC
CASRYREDAYYEQYF
>TRBV20-1|few|.|TRBJ1-1
TGCAGTGCTAGAGATCCAGGGAACACTGAAGCTTTCTTT
CSARDPGNTEAFF
>TRBV7-9|few|.|TRBJ1-1
TGCTGTGTGTGGGGAGGGGACGCAGGCAACACTGAAGCTTTCTTT
CCVWGGDAGNTEAFF
>TRBV7-9|many|TRBD2|TRBJ2-1
TGTGCCAGCAGCTTAAGATCGGGACTAGCGGGAATCAATGAGCAGTTCTTC
CASSLRSGLAGINEQFF
>TRBV3-1|many|.|TRBJ1-6
TGTGCCAGCAGACAAGGAAGGGGGGCTAATAATTCACCCCTCCACTTT
CASRQGRGANNSPLHF
>TRBV28|few|.|TRBJ2-7
TGTGCCAGCAGTTTCATAGGTTCAGGAACGGACCGGGGCTCCTACGAGCAGTACTTC
CASSFIGSGTDRGSYEQYF
>TRBV20-1|.|TRBD1|TRBJ2-7
TGCAGTGCTAGAACAACCGGGACAGGGTTCGAGCAGTACTTC
CSARTTGTGFEQYF
>TRBV14|.|.|TRBJ2-4
TGTGCCAGCAGCCAAGATAGGGACCTAGCCAAAAACATTCAGTACTTC
CASSQDRDLAKNIQYF
>TRBV20-1|few|TRBD1|TRBJ1-5
TGCAGTGTTACGACAGGGGATAGCAATCAGCCCCAGCATTTT
CSVTTGDSNQPQHF
>TRBV28|.|TRBD2|TRBJ2-1
TGTGCCAGCAGTTTCCGATTGACTAGCGGGCCTAGCAATGAGCAGTTCTTC
CASSFRLTSGPSNEQFF
>TRBV11-2|.|TRBD1|TRBJ2-5
TGTGCCAGCAGCTTATTCTCGACAGGGGCGCAAGAGACCCAGTACTTC
CASSLFSTGAQETQYF
>TRBV10-3|many|TRBD1|TRBJ1-1
TGTGCCATCAGAGTCGGACAGGAGATGAACACTGAAGCTTTCTTT
CAIRVGQEMNTEAFF
>TRBV4-3|few|.|TRBJ1-1
TGCGCCAGCAGCCAAGAGGCCGGCTGGCGTGTGAACACTGAAGCTTTCTTT
CASSQEAGWRVNTEAFF
>TRBV20-1|many|TRBD1|TRBJ1-4
TGCAGTGCTAGCCCCGGGACAGGGTCTGTTGAAAAACTGTTTTTT
CSASPGTGSVEKLFF
>TRBV4-3|few|TRBD1|TRBJ2-7
TGCGCCAGCAGCCAAGACGAGGGGGCAGCCCCCTACGAGCAGTACTTC
CASSQDEGAAPYEQYF